This T cell receptor beta chain was retrieved from a study of shared clonotypes between healthy human individuals. Study as a whole: Ranging from 18 to 49 in age, donors were a couple of women and a few men.

The CDR3 consists of 18 residues. Trimming removed 4 bases at V and 2 bases at J, with 20 bases between. CDR1 and CDR2 from the germline V gene are MNHEY and SMNVEV (reference sequence). Generated by immunoSEQ multiplex PCR, the TCRdb table keeps only in-frame clones and is missing some. Of some 650,000 clones in the sample, almost 97% were seen once. This sequence was found in a woman under 40 in good health. The specimen was naive CD4+ T cells sorted from blood. Sample subset: CD45RA+ positively selected. The rearrangement joins TRBV27 to TRBJ2-2; possible D gene TRBD1, 6 bases. The CDR3 DNA follows: TGTGCCAGCAGTTCGGGATACAGACAGGTCCGTAACACCGGGGAGCTGTTTTTT. This translates into CASSSGYRQVRNTGELFF.